The clone carrying this T cell receptor (beta chain) has only one observation. Its antigen is not identified. This specimen belongs to a study of CD4 T cells in relation to SARS-CoV-2 and coronaviruses. Profiling relied on immunoSEQ multiplex PCR, and the TCRdb table lists in-frame clones only, not all of them. The sample carries approximately 31,000 clones, around 80% recorded once. For roughly 11 days, 10^5 sorted CD4+ cells grew with T cell-depleted PBMCs and CEF. CDR1 and CDR2 from the germline V gene are LNHNV and YYDKDF (reference sequence). The CDR3 loop spans 14 amino acids. Trimming left V 4 bases short and J 8 bases short, with 17 bases between.

This chain uses TRBV15 with TRBJ1-2; TRBD1 is a possible D gene (6 bases). The TCR sequence derives from an adult with COVID-19. The source material was memory CD4+ T cells from PBMCs, cultured in vitro. In DNA, the CDR3 is TGTGCCACCAGCACAATCAGGGGCACCTACGGCTACACCTTC. Translating it yields CATSTIRGTYGYTF.